This TCR beta chain was found in a study of cytomegalovirus exposure and HLA in healthy donors (dated by TCRdb to about 2017). Regarding the complete study: According to an earlier analysis of a few hundred of the donors, about 179 million T cells yielded some 110 million unique TCR beta sequences and about 300 Gb of sequence data. Roughly 300 gigabases of sequencing data and approximately 80 million unique TCR sequences were included in an early release covering around 600 HLA-typed donors. The genetic ancestry cluster associated with self-reported Caucasian donors included around 76% of the roughly 410 genotyped donors. The study aimed to test whether signatures of past pathogen exposure could be identified by cataloging public T cell receptors. The study used immunosequencing to profile the T cell repertoires of about 670 subjects and linked those repertoires to cytomegalovirus serostatus. A separate validation cohort of approximately 130 different subjects was used in addition to the approximately 670-subject first cohort. The study combined high-throughput TCR immunosequencing, statistical association of individual TCRs with disease status, and machine learning to predict cytomegalovirus infection status. To study patterns of TCR occurrence, a later analysis re-analyzed previously published TCR beta repertoires from 600 to 750 donors and added high-resolution HLA genotyping. Rather than using new phenotypic data, the later analysis identified candidate immune exposures from TCR beta sequences and from how often those sequences occurred across donors. An earlier analysis of 587 of the donors used high-throughput TCR beta sequencing to judge whether each TCR beta V gene segment behaved as functional or pseudogenic. Donor age, sex, ethnicity and CMV serostatus were collected together with the repertoire data. Genome-wide SNP genotypes for about 60% of the 666 donors were used in a later genetic analysis, which treated that subset as a discovery cohort. Every repertoire in the discovery cohort had been generated on one and the same sequencing platform. Class I and class II HLA loci were covered by the typing at four-digit resolution. Typing coverage differed by locus: A, B, C, DRB1 and DQB1 were typed in roughly 620-630 donors, DQA1 in about 550, DPA1 in roughly 590, and DPB1 in roughly 450. Because of strong linkage in the cohort, five DR-DQ haplotypes were treated as single units for association and clustering. Among some 400 genotyped donors of the cohort, an average of approximately 240,000 unique TCR beta nucleotide sequences was sequenced per donor, of which about 18% were non-productive.

This clone was seen a few times. Its antigen specificity is not known. No much larger clone exists at a distance of one base, and base qualities are not known. In total, approximately 610 healthy bone marrow donors made up the cohort. At the time of sampling, all cohort members were nominally healthy, though unrecorded immune exposures were likely present. The donor was CMV seronegative and was included in the group of a few hundred seronegative cohort members. A peripheral blood sample was provided by each donor, and peripheral blood mononuclear cells were used for TCR beta sequencing. Genomic DNA was extracted from the blood cell samples with the Qiagen DNeasy Blood Extraction Kit. Library method: the immunoSEQ multiplex PCR assay. The multiplex PCR relied on a mix of 60 forward primers for TCR Vbeta segments and 13 reverse primers for TCR Jbeta segments. Amplification of the CDR3 region of rearranged TCR beta genes was performed with a multiplex PCR assay on genomic DNA. On the Illumina HiSeq System, the amplified TCR beta libraries were sequenced as 87-base-pair reads. As for the authors' bioinformatics: A later analysis counted 65 million to 90 million unique TCR beta chains across the 650 to 800 repertoires, and some 11 million of these chains were shared by at least two donors. A nearest-neighbor algorithm error-corrected the raw reads and collapsed the reads into unique sequences, merging closely related sequences to remove PCR and sequencing errors. V, D and J gene segments were assigned by aligning CDR3 sequences to IMGT reference sequences. Each retained sequence needed at least a six-nucleotide match to both a V gene segment and a J gene segment. A rearrangement counted as productive if the CDR3 had no stop codons and remained in frame with V and J, and every other rearrangement counted as non-productive. Following IMGT convention, CDR3 was defined as the stretch from the second conserved V-encoded cysteine to the conserved J-encoded phenylalanine. The earlier analysis of approximately 500 of the donors excluded sequences that lacked an unambiguous match to a single V gene segment. In an earlier analysis of some 590 of the donors, a V segment was called functional when productive rearrangements were above 56.7%, and segregating when the standard deviation between donors exceeded 5%. A statistical classification framework was built to diagnose cytomegalovirus status from the catalog of TCR beta chain sequences. In a later analysis, TCR nucleotide sequences were compared against IMGT/GENE-DB human TR gene sequences so that V and J genes could be assigned. In a later analysis, CDR3 sequences and most-parsimonious VDJ recombination scenarios were assigned using the TCRdist pipeline. In a later analysis, each TCR beta chain was defined by its CDR3 amino acid sequence together with its V-gene family, and reads lacking a unique V-gene family were excluded. In a later analysis, approximately 590 highly shared, low-generation-probability nucleotide sequences were removed to address suspected cross-contamination and a sequencing artifact. A later analysis calculated a clonal expansion index for each public chain from normalized within-repertoire ranks of inferred template counts. A later analysis computed generation probabilities with a VDJ recombination model fitted to out-of-frame rearrangements, and checked the results against IGoR. In a later analysis, TCR-TCR, TCR-HLA and TCR-CMV co-occurrence was scored with hypergeometric tests, and a repertoire-size bias correction was applied to TCR pairs. To estimate false discovery rates, a later analysis permuted the HLA or CMV assignments 20 times. A later analysis grouped co-occurring TCRs with DBSCAN, adding TCRdist sequence similarity when clustering within HLA-allele-positive subsets. Co-occurrence clustering excluded repertoires with fewer than 30,000 or more than 120,000 public chains, plus five with anomalous nucleotide sharing. This is the immuneACCESS table as TCRdb keeps it, with only in-frame sequences that have V and J called. A part of the clones is gone; compared with another copy, unresolved V genes explain less than half, and the rest is unexplained. The V and J calls and clone size were taken over from that table, and D and trimming were inferred from the DNA. For this sample the table gives 160,000 or so clones, of which approximately 81% were detected only once. Around 2.5% of the sample is taken by the ten largest.

Beyond this particular receptor, the publication reports: In a later analysis, 15,000 to 20,000 TCR beta sequences were associated with specific HLA alleles at a false discovery rate of 0.05. Because HLA typing was missing for some donors at each locus, association tests included only the typed subset. The earlier analysis of 587 of the donors excluded over 15 rarely observed V segments, including chromosome 9 orphons, because counts were too low. In a later analysis, the rate of TCR association differed among HLA loci, with DRB1 alleles having the most associated TCRs and HLA-C alleles having the fewest. A further reported finding was that TCR beta sequences accurately predicted the HLA-A and HLA-B alleles for most subjects in the first cohort. In vitro tests confirmed that a few of the cytomegalovirus-associated TCR beta chains recognize cytomegalovirus antigens. Only TCR beta chains were sequenced in this cohort, and the absence of alpha or paired-chain data limited detectable features. When HLA alleles, especially DR and DQ, strongly co-occurred, TCR associations were difficult to assign to individual alleles. In the study, some 160 TCR beta chains were listed as associated with cytomegalovirus. A group of highly shared sequence variants was considered likely to be a technical artifact of the sequencing pipeline. Broadly in line with IMGT annotations, most TCR beta V segments showed up in productive rearrangements about 87% or about 30% of the time in an earlier analysis of several hundred of the donors. For the cohort, immune exposure information was limited to CMV serostatus. Compared with equally common non-associated chains, HLA-associated TCR beta chains in a later analysis were more clonally expanded and had lower generation probabilities. According to a later analysis, most CMV-associated TCR beta chains appeared to be HLA-restricted, and the HLA associations seemed to be driven largely by CMV exposure. A later genetic analysis associated a missense DCLRE1C variant with V-gene and J-gene trimming of TCR beta chains, and an independent cohort replicated the association. Cytomegalovirus status was reported to be diagnosed by the classifier with high specificity and sensitivity in both the original and validation cohorts. According to the authors, the approach could potentially be generalized to other disease states and immunological phenotypes. Most TCR sequences were observed very rarely across donors, whereas some public TCRs were present in many individuals. Sequencing depth was assumed to be roughly uniform across donors in the presence/absence analyses, though that assumption may not hold. Correlated functional status among segregating V segments might be attributable to linkage disequilibrium, but an unknown experimental factor could not be ruled out. Compared with the approximately 700-donor mean, donors in an Asian-associated ancestry cluster had fewer N-insertions in productive TCRs, according to a later genetic analysis. According to a later analysis, parvovirus B19, influenza, CMV and Epstein-Barr virus appeared linked to several top co-occurrence clusters.

This receptor was identified in a female donor in good health and CMV-seronegative. Input material: PBMCs.

CDR3 region: CASSEGQNYGYTF. The sequenced DNA is TGTGCCAGCAGTGAGGGGCAGAACTATGGCTACACCTTC. This chain is built from TRBV2 and TRBJ1-2; the D region possibly corresponds to TRBD1 (5 bases align). Relative to germline, V is 3 bases shorter and J is 2 bases shorter, with 7 bases between their ends. CDR1 and CDR2, looked up from the germline V gene, are SNHLY and FYNNEI. The CDR3 goes from the cysteine to the phenylalanine over 13 residues. Only the CDR3 part of the read is kept: 39 bases, read in frame from the first base.